One sample yielded the 21 T cell receptor beta chains listed below, sequenced in a study of regulatory T cells in long-lasting Graves disease. Arm-PCR of CDR3 regions and iRepertoire HTBI primers were the basis on which TCR beta libraries were built. TCRdb fed the multiplex PCR reads into MiXCR, producing one record per CDR3 protein. The sample has around 250,000 distinct CDR3 sequences, 20% to 25% seen once. The time point here: newly diagnosed GD, antithyroid drugs for less than 3 months. The TCR library was made from RNA extracted from PBMCs. Sample: peripheral blood mononuclear cells (PBMCs), taken at new diagnosis, from a patient treated with antithyroid drugs. These receptors were collected from a female donor with Graves disease.

This clonotype has ten or more counts. The rearrangement uses TRBV7-2 and TRBJ2-4; weak D call: TRBD1 (6 bases). Germline CDR1 SGHTA, CDR2 FQGNSA. The CDR3 runs to 16 residues. The V gene lost 5 bases and the J gene lost 1 base, with 15 bases spanning the gap. This CDR3 is CASSNRGGVAKNIQYF. The CDR3 DNA reads TGTGCCAGCAGCAACCGAGGGGGAGTGGCCAAAAACATTCAGTACTTC.

V and J are TRBV4-3 and TRBJ1-4; D possibly corresponds to TRBD1 (5 bases). The CDR3 consists of 15 residues. Germline-derived CDR1 and CDR2 are LGHNA and YSLEER. V was cut by 1 base and J by 7 bases, with 13 bases left in between. The CDR3 DNA reads TGCGCCAGCAGCCAAGGGGGCGGGGGTCGTGAAAAACTGTTTTTT. Translating it yields CASSQGGGGREKLFF.

With respect to this clonotype: A far larger clone is off by one base, so a read error is likely. The CDR3 DNA is TGTGCCAGCAGCTTACCCCCACGGCGGGAGATAACAGATACGCAGTATTTT. It yields the protein CASSLPPRREITDTQYF. The rearrangement links TRBV7-9 to TRBJ2-3, with 7 bases lining up with TRBD2. The CDR3 extends over 17 amino acids. Germline V lookup: CDR1 SEHNR, CDR2 FQNEAQ (reference sequence). V lost 2 bases, J lost 3 bases, and 11 bases stayed unmatched.

In the case of this clonotype: A far larger clone is one nucleotide away, so this likely arose from a read error. The chain links TRBV11-2 to TRBJ1-1; no clear D. The V end was cut by 5 bases, the J end by 1 base, with 14 bases between. The germline CDR1 and CDR2 sequences are SGHAT and FQNNGV. The CDR3 spans 15 residues. CDR3 DNA: TGTGCCAGCAGCCTCTCCTTCAGGAAGAACACTGAAGCTTTCTTT. This gives the protein CASSLSFRKNTEAFF.

This clonotype was observed a handful of times. CDR3 nucleotide sequence: TGCGCCAGCAGCATTAGACTAGCGGACCCCTTCGAGCAGTACTTC. Residues: CASSIRLADPFEQYF. The rearrangement uses TRBV4-1 and TRBJ2-7, with 9 bases aligning to TRBD2. Losses at the gene ends were 5 bases for V and 6 bases for J; bases not matched to a gene: 11. The CDR3 is 15 amino acids. Germline CDR1 and CDR2: MGHRA and YSYEKL.

This chain links TRBV7-2 with TRBJ2-1; 13 bases line up with TRBD2. The CDR3 contains 15 residues. V lost 5 bases, J lost 6 bases, and 4 bases stayed unmatched. Germline loops: CDR1 SGHTA, CDR2 FQGNSA. For the CDR3, the DNA is TGTGCCAGCAGCGACCGGACTAGCGGGGGCAATGAGCAGTTCTTC. It is translated as CASSDRTSGGNEQFF.

Ten or more counts support this clonotype. The chain links TRBV6-1 to TRBJ1-1; 9 nucleotides agree with TRBD1. Trimming cost V 5 bases and J 0 bases; bases outside gene matches: 10. CDR1 is MNHNS and CDR2 is SASEGT in the germline V gene. The CDR3 is 17 residues long. The chain's CDR3 is CASSPLGTGPLNTEAFF. CDR3 DNA sequence: TGTGCCAGCAGTCCGCTAGGGACAGGGCCTTTGAACACTGAAGCTTTCTTT.

This chain joins TRBV20-1 and TRBJ1-4; D remains unclear. Trimming shortened V by 0 bases and J by 8 bases, and 10 bases separated the two germline ends. CDR3 length: 13 amino acids. Germline V gene lookup returns CDR1 DFQATT and CDR2 SNEGSKA (reference sequence). This CDR3 reads CSARDGLREKLFF. DNA for the CDR3: TGCAGTGCTAGAGATGGATTGCGGGAAAAACTGTTTTTT.

This clonotype was recorded at least ten times. The chain combines TRBV29-1 with TRBJ2-2, with D unclear. Germline lookup yields CDR1 SQVTM and CDR2 ANQGSEA. Between the trimmed V and J ends, which lost 0 bases and 5 bases, there was a span of 13 bases. The CDR3 covers 15 residues. CDR3 DNA: TGCAGCGTTGAAGATCTAGTAGGCAGGACCGGGGAGCTGTTTTTT. This codes for CSVEDLVGRTGELFF.

This clonotype was counted at least ten times. CDR3 in DNA: TGTGCCAGCCCTGCGGGCCAAGCGGGGGACATTCAGTACTTC. Translation: CASPAGQAGDIQYF. This sequence joins TRBV7-3 and TRBJ2-4, with TRBD2 matching 8 bases. Germline CDR1 is SGHTA and CDR2 is FQGTGA. Trimming cost V 8 bases and J 8 bases; bases outside gene matches: 11. CDR3 size: 14 residues. The entire variable domain, with the rest obtained from reference TRBV7-3 and TRBJ2-4, is as follows: GAGVSQTPSNKVTEKGKYVELRCDPISGHTALYWYRQSLGQGPEFLIYFQGTGAADDSGLPNDRFFAVRPEGSVSTLKIQRTERGDSAVYLCASPAGQAGDIQYFGAGTRLSVL.

This clonotype was found many times. This chain links TRBV11-3 with TRBJ2-2; no firm D call. Trimming stripped 4 bases from V and 1 base from J, with 7 bases between. Germline V lookup: CDR1 SGHNT, CDR2 YENEEA. CDR3 length: 14 amino acids. CDR3 coding DNA: TGTGCCAGCAGCTCACTTTGGAACACCGGGGAGCTGTTTTTT. It encodes CASSSLWNTGELFF. Supplemented by reference TRBV11-3 and TRBJ2-2, the full variable domain reads EAGVVQSPRYKIIEKKQPVAFWCNPISGHNTLYWYLQNLGQGPELLIRYENEEAVDDSQLPKDRFSAERLKGVDSTLKIQPAELGDSAVYLCASSSLWNTGELFFGEGSRLTVL.

On this clonotype: A much larger clone sits a single nucleotide away, making a read error possible. The V and J genes are TRBV3-1 and TRBJ2-1; a possible D gene is TRBD2 (6 bases). The CDR3 totals 16 residues. The germline gives CDR1 LGHDT, CDR2 YNNKEL (reference sequence). The CDR3 sequence is CVSSQMTRILDNEQFF. CDR3 nucleotide sequence: TGTGTCAGCAGCCAAATGACTAGGATTCTGGACAATGAGCAGTTCTTC.

This clonotype has a count of ten or more. This rearrangement joins TRBV4-2 to TRBJ2-7; TRBD1 matches at 8 bases. V lost 2 bases, J lost 7 bases, and 10 bases stayed unmatched. Germline CDR1 is LGHNA and CDR2 is YNFKEQ. The CDR3 extends over 15 amino acids. The CDR3 spells CASSQPKDRGREQYF. DNA of the CDR3: TGTGCCAGCAGCCAACCCAAAGACAGGGGACGGGAGCAGTACTTC.

This clonotype was recorded at least ten times. The genes are TRBV20-1 and TRBJ2-2; D possibly corresponds to TRBD1 (6 bases). This CDR3 is 11 amino acids long. Trimming pared 5 bases from V and 6 bases from J, leaving 7 bases between. Germline CDR1 reads DFQATT; CDR2 reads SNEGSKA (reference sequence). The CDR3 DNA sequence: TGCAGTGCTTACAGGGCCGGGGAGCTGTTTTTT. Translation: CSAYRAGELFF.

The V and J genes are TRBV11-2 and TRBJ2-5, with 7 positions matching TRBD1. The CDR3 loop spans 17 amino acids. The V gene's germline CDR1 is SGHAT and CDR2 FQNNGV. Trimming cost V 4 bases and J 2 bases; bases outside gene matches: 13. This CDR3 reads CASSSLEKGGRQETQYF. The CDR3 DNA follows: TGTGCCAGCAGCTCTTTGGAGAAAGGGGGCCGGCAAGAGACCCAGTACTTC.

This clonotype was counted at least ten times. This chain joins TRBV12-5 and TRBJ2-7; no reliable D call. With 1 base removed from V and 3 bases from J, the gap between germline ends came to 7 bases. CDR1 is LGHNT and CDR2 is FRNRAP in the germline V gene. This CDR3 has 13 amino acids. The CDR3 sequence: CASGLGVLYEQYF. CDR3 in DNA: TGTGCTAGTGGTTTGGGTGTCCTCTACGAGCAGTACTTC.

CDR3 in DNA: TGTGCCAGCAGTCCGCGGACAGGGGGGGGCGCAGATACGCAGTATTTT. Its protein is CASSPRTGGGADTQYF. This sequence joins TRBV28 and TRBJ2-3; 10 bases line up with TRBD1. CDR1 is MDHEN and CDR2 is SYDVKM in the germline V gene. Trimming took 5 bases from V and 4 from J; bases not matched to a gene: 9. The CDR3 is made up of 16 amino acids.

This clonotype was recorded a few times. A much larger clone is a single base away; this may be a read error. The rearrangement joins TRBV27 to TRBJ2-1; 9 bases map to TRBD1. CDR1 and CDR2 (germline): MNHEY, SMNVEV (reference sequence). This CDR3 has 13 amino acids. For the CDR3, the DNA is TGTGCCAGTCGACAGGGGGGAGGAAATGGGCAGTTCTTC. Translation gives CASRQGGGNGQFF.

In its sample, this clonotype was seen many times. The chain employs TRBV2 and TRBJ2-1, with D hard to call. V gave up 0 bases and J gave up 3 bases, with 3 bases separating them. Germline CDR1 is SNHLY and CDR2 is FYNNEI. The CDR3 contains 13 residues. DNA of the CDR3: TGTGCCAGCAGTGAAGCGAACTACAATGAGCAGTTCTTC. This gives the protein CASSEANYNEQFF.

CDR3 residues: CASSPPNSPLHF. The CDR3 DNA sequence: TGTGCCAGCTCCCCCCCAAATTCACCCCTCCACTTT. The chain carries TRBV6-1 and TRBJ1-6; no clear D. The CDR3 consists of 12 residues. CDR1 is MNHNS, CDR2 SASEGT, per germline. The V and J ends lost 8 bases and 7 bases respectively, with 9 bases between them.

With regard to this clonotype: A much larger clone sits a single nucleotide away, making a read error possible. The chain carries TRBV3-1 and TRBJ2-5; D not certain. This CDR3 is built from 11 residues. Germline V lookup: CDR1 LGHDT, CDR2 YNNKEL (reference sequence). Trimming shortened V by 3 bases and J by 5 bases, and 4 bases separated the two germline ends. CDR3 residues: CASSHEETQYF. CDR3 sequence (DNA): TGTGCCAGCAGCCACGAGGAGACCCAGTACTTC.